This record concerns one T cell receptor beta chain sequence. The antigen is not known. These data come from a study of siplizumab effects on memory and regulatory T cells. Study results and caveats: Siplizumab significantly decreased alloreactive sequences from unstimulated CD4+ memory cells. Alloreactive CD4+ clones that could be mapped were on average 68.8% Treg-derived with siplizumab, against less than 30% in controls. Naive T cells seemed more diverse than memory cells and seemed major alloresponse contributors.

Germline V lookup: CDR1 MGHRA, CDR2 YSYEKL. V dropped 8 bases and J dropped 0 bases, with 13 bases sitting between them. CDR3 size: 14 residues. Assay: immunoSEQ multiplex PCR; the TCRdb copy retains only in-frame clones and omits some. The sample contains some 100,000 clones, around 97% of which appear only once. Sequencing of unstimulated naive, memory, effector memory and TEMRA subsets was performed in three donor pairs. The source is a human donor in good health. This rearrangement joins TRBV4-1 to TRBJ1-1; D may be TRBD1 (6 bases). The sample comprised naive CD4+ T cells sorted from blood. The CDR3 is CASRRTVVNTEAFF. The CDR3 bases are TGCGCCAGCCGCCGGACAGTGGTGAACACTGAAGCTTTCTTT.